This TCR beta chain was identified in a study of cytomegalovirus exposure and HLA in healthy donors. As for the study in general: Unique TCR beta sequences numbering fewer than 130 million came from approximately 180 million T cells in an earlier analysis.

Germline V gene lookup returns CDR1 LNHDA and CDR2 SQIVND (reference sequence). V gave up 6 bases and J gave up 7 bases, with 10 bases separating them. This CDR3 spans 12 amino acids. Primers included in the PCR were 60 Vbeta and 13 Jbeta primers. Original analysis: Later analysis identified roughly 84 million unique TCR beta chains, roughly 11 million shared. Clones were sequenced by immunoSEQ multiplex PCR, and TCRdb holds only the in-frame ones, with some missing. For V, J and clone size, that table is used; D and trimming come from the DNA. The sample includes 130,000 or so clones, approximately 82% seen only once; the top ten take about 2.7%. Notes on the study in general: The authors listed approximately 160 TCR beta chains as cytomegalovirus-associated. Analyses of presence and absence presupposed an approximately uniform sequencing depth across donors.

Concerning this clone: Its antigen is as yet unknown.

This rearrangement joins TRBV19 to TRBJ2-1, with D uncertain. The receptor comes from a woman under 30 in good health and CMV-seropositive. Sequenced sample: PBMCs. The CDR3 DNA reads TGTGCCAGTAGCCTGACGCGGAATGAGCAGTTCTTC. It is translated as CASSLTRNEQFF.